This TCR beta chain was sequenced during a study of blood T cells in healthy people across ages. Germline assignment: CDR1 MDHEN and CDR2 SYDVKM. Germline trimming cut 6 bases from V and 3 bases from J; bases unmatched to any gene: 11. This CDR3 contains 15 residues. The sample holds one count of this clonotype. For the second PCR, which ran for about 7 to 11 cycles, a sample-barcoded 5' primer and a J-beta primer mix were used. A tag from a template-switch adaptor with 12 random nucleotides marked each cDNA molecule. In TCRdb, the 5' RACE reads were re-called with MiXCR into one record per CDR3 protein. This sample has 800,000 or so distinct CDR3 sequences, with around 50% found just once.

The clonotype was recovered from a man of 80 years or more in good health. Sequenced sample: blood. The chain joins TRBV28 to TRBJ2-7, with 7 bases fitting TRBD1. The CDR3 region has the DNA TGTGCCAGCAGCCCTGGACAGGTCTACGGCTACGAGCAGTACTTC. This gives the protein CASSPGQVYGYEQYF.